Listed below are T cell receptor beta chains from one sample, sequenced in a study of blood T cell repertoires in COVID-19. TCRdb keeps only in-frame clones here, not all; method: immunoSEQ multiplex PCR. The data contain approximately 260,000 clones, around 92% of them seen just once; the ten biggest clones take up approximately 2%. Sequencing used PBMCs or T cells enriched from blood (not recorded which). These TCRs come from a woman between 55 and 75 years old who had recovered from COVID-19. The CDR3 runs from the conserved cysteine through the conserved F or W. D genes are given only for firm matches. Size values are once, few and many counts, or a class for expanded clones, and some rows have none.

DNA | CDR3 | D | size | J | V
TGTGCCAGCAGTGAGGCCAGAAGACTAGAGACCCAGTACTTC | CASSEARRLETQYF | . | . | TRBJ2-5 | TRBV2
TGTGCCAGCGGGAGATCCTACGAGCAGTACTTC | CASGRSYEQYF | . | . | TRBJ2-7 | TRBV12-3/TRBV12-4
TGTGCCAGCAGTCTTCGCGGGGTAGCGGGGGGGCCTGTCTACGAGCAGTACTTC | CASSLRGVAGGPVYEQYF | TRBD2 | few | TRBJ2-7 | TRBV6-6
TGCGCCAGCAGCTTCGAGCCGGCCAACGTCCTGACTTTC | CASSFEPANVLTF | . | once | TRBJ2-6 | TRBV5-1
TGTGCCAGCAGTCCCCAGGGGGACAATTCACCCCTCCACTTT | CASSPQGDNSPLHF | TRBD1 | . | TRBJ1-6 | TRBV6-5
TGTGCCAGTACCTATCCGGGACAGGGGGCGCGGGGCTACACCTTC | CASTYPGQGARGYTF | TRBD1 | few | TRBJ1-2 | TRBV19
TGCGCCAGCAGCTTGGCCAATCCCCAAGAGACCCAGTACTTC | CASSLANPQETQYF | . | few | TRBJ2-5 | TRBV5-1
TGTGCCAGAAGCTTAGTGACTAGCGGGAGGGACTCCTACGAGCAGTACTTC | CARSLVTSGRDSYEQYF | TRBD2 | . | TRBJ2-7 | TRBV5-3
TGTGCCAGCAGCTTAGCCCCGCCGGGAGCCCCCAATGAGCAGTTCTTC | CASSLAPPGAPNEQFF | . | . | TRBJ2-1 | TRBV7-2
TGTGCCAGTAGTGTATTGGCTAGCGGGGGGATCGAGACCCAGTACTTC | CASSVLASGGIETQYF | TRBD2 | . | TRBJ2-5 | TRBV19
TGTGCCAGCAGTGGGCGGAGGGAAAAACTGTTTTTT | CASSGRREKLFF | . | . | TRBJ1-4 | TRBV2
TGTGCCTCGGGGTATGCGGGAGAGACCCAGTACTTC | CASGYAGETQYF | . | . | TRBJ2-5 | TRBV7-3
TGTGCCTGGAATGGACAGGGTAGTGAAAAACTGTTTTTT | CAWNGQGSEKLFF | TRBD1 | . | TRBJ1-4 | TRBV30
TGTGCTAGCAGCACGCGGGCTCTCGACGAGCAGTACTTC | CASSTRALDEQYF | . | few | TRBJ2-7 | TRBV7-7
TGTGCCAGCTCACCTTTGGGCCTTAATGAAAAACTGTTTTTT | CASSPLGLNEKLFF | . | . | TRBJ1-4 | TRBV18
TGTGCCGGGGGGTCGAGGACTAGGAACACCGGGGAGCTGTTTTTT | CAGGSRTRNTGELFF | TRBD2 | . | TRBJ2-2 | TRBV11-2
TGTGCCAGCAATTCAGGGACCTACGAGCAGTACTTC | CASNSGTYEQYF | . | . | TRBJ2-7 | TRBV11-2
TGTGCCAGCAGCCAAGAGGGGCTGTTAGCGGGGGGCCCCTACGAGCAGTACTTC | CASSQEGLLAGGPYEQYF | TRBD2 | . | TRBJ2-7 | TRBV14
TGTGCCAGCAGCCTCGGGGACAGGGGGCGGGCTAGCGGGAGGCCGCAGTACTTC | CASSLGDRGRASGRPQYF | . | . | TRBJ2-7 | TRBV4-2
TGTGCCAGCAGTTCCGACTACAGGGCGGGCTATGGCTACACCTTC | CASSSDYRAGYGYTF | . | . | TRBJ1-2 | TRBV11-2
TGTGCCAGCAGCAAGGGGGATCGTAGTGAAAAACTGTTTTTT | CASSKGDRSEKLFF | . | . | TRBJ1-4 | TRBV7-2
TGTGCCAGTAGTATTACAGGATACTCTGGAAACACCATATATTTT | CASSITGYSGNTIYF | . | . | TRBJ1-3 | TRBV19
TGCGCCAGCAGCCCACCCGGGACAGGGCCCTACACCTTC | CASSPPGTGPYTF | TRBD1 | . | TRBJ1-2 | TRBV5-1
TGTGCCAGCAGTGCCGCCGGGGGAAGCTCACCCCTCCACTTT | CASSAAGGSSPLHF | . | . | TRBJ1-6 | TRBV28
TGTGCCAGCAGTTTCTCGGGGATCTATGGCTACACCTTC | CASSFSGIYGYTF | . | . | TRBJ1-2 | TRBV28
TGTGCCAGCAGTCCTAGACAGGGTGATCAGCCCCAGCATTTT | CASSPRQGDQPQHF | TRBD1 | once | TRBJ1-5 | TRBV6-5
TGTGCCAGCAGCAGGGGATTAAGTATCACTGAAGCTTTCTTT | CASSRGLSITEAFF | . | . | TRBJ1-1 | TRBV6-5
TGTGCCAGAAGCTTTCAATGGAGCCTAATTGGACAGGGACAAAGTCAAAACTATGGAAACACCATATATTTT | CARSFQWSLIGQGQSQNYGNTIYF | . | . | TRBJ1-3 | TRBV7-5
TGTGCCAGCAGTGGGGCGGCGGGGGCCCTAGAAAAACTGTTTTTT | CASSGAAGALEKLFF | . | . | TRBJ1-4 | TRBV28
TGTGCCAGCAGTTTATGGGACAAATACTATGGCTACACCTTC | CASSLWDKYYGYTF | . | . | TRBJ1-2 | TRBV28
TGTGCCAGCAGCCGGGAGGGGGCGCGGACCGGGGAGCTGTTTTTT | CASSREGARTGELFF | . | . | TRBJ2-2 | TRBV9
TGTGCCACCTCGGGCTATGGCTACACCTTC | CATSGYGYTF | . | . | TRBJ1-2 | TRBV28
TGCGCCAGCAGCACCCGTCCCGGGACTTCCTCCTACGAGCAGTACTTC | CASSTRPGTSSYEQYF | . | once | TRBJ2-7 | TRBV5-1
TGTGCCACCAGCAGAGGAGGACAGGCGGCCAATCAGCCCCAGCATTTT | CATSRGGQAANQPQHF | TRBD1 | once | TRBJ1-5 | TRBV15
TGTGCCAGCAGTGTGAGTAATTCACCCCTCCACTTT | CASSVSNSPLHF | . | . | TRBJ1-6 | TRBV28
TGTGCCAGCAGCCCACAGGGGGCGCGGAACTATGGCTACACCTTC | CASSPQGARNYGYTF | TRBD1 | . | TRBJ1-2 | TRBV28
TGTGCCAGCAGCTTGGTCGGGGTCGCCGGGGAGCTGTTTTTT | CASSLVGVAGELFF | . | . | TRBJ2-2 | TRBV5-4
TGTGCCAGCAGCCCTAGCGGGGGCACCATATATTTT | CASSPSGGTIYF | . | . | TRBJ1-3 | TRBV7-9
TGTGCCAGCAGTGAACAGGGGTGGGGTTACGAGCAGTACTTC | CASSEQGWGYEQYF | . | . | TRBJ2-7 | TRBV2
TGTGCCAGCAGCTTCGAGACAGCGAACGAAAAACTGTTTTTT | CASSFETANEKLFF | . | . | TRBJ1-4 | TRBV7-9
TGCGCCAGCAGCCCGGGGACTAGCGGGGTTTTGAATACGCAGTATTTT | CASSPGTSGVLNTQYF | TRBD2 | . | TRBJ2-3 | TRBV5-1
TGTGCCAGCAGCCGGACAGAGTACGAGCAGTACTTC | CASSRTEYEQYF | . | . | TRBJ2-7 | TRBV11-3
TGTGCCAGCAGCCAAGCACAGGGCCTTGGCTACACCTTC | CASSQAQGLGYTF | . | . | TRBJ1-2 | TRBV3-1/TRBV3-2
TGTGCCAGCATCCTGAGGGCTGCAACTAATGAAAAACTGTTTTTT | CASILRAATNEKLFF | . | . | TRBJ1-4 | TRBV2
TGTGCCAGCAGAAAACAGGGGACGTATAATTCACCCCTCCACTTT | CASRKQGTYNSPLHF | TRBD1 | . | TRBJ1-6 | TRBV27
TGTGCCAGCAGCCAAGAAGTCGGTTCACCCCTCCACTTT | CASSQEVGSPLHF | . | . | TRBJ1-6 | TRBV3-1/TRBV3-2
TGTGCCAGCTTCCCGGGGAGGTTTAACACCGGGGAGCTGTTTTTT | CASFPGRFNTGELFF | . | few | TRBJ2-2 | TRBV11-3
TGTGCCAGCAGCTTAATGGGACAGGGAAACGTCCTGACTTTC | CASSLMGQGNVLTF | TRBD1 | . | TRBJ2-6 | TRBV7-3
TGTGCCAGTAGCTTACCCTGGACAGTCACTGAAGCTTTCTTT | CASSLPWTVTEAFF | . | once | TRBJ1-1 | TRBV19
TGTGCCAGCAGCTTGGAGGGAGATTCACCCCTCCACTTT | CASSLEGDSPLHF | . | . | TRBJ1-6 | TRBV7-9
TGTGCCACCAGTGACCGGGGGACTAGCAGGTCCTACAATGAGCAGTTCTTC | CATSDRGTSRSYNEQFF | TRBD2 | . | TRBJ2-1 | TRBV24-1
TGTGCCTGGATGGAGGGAGGGTACGAGCAGTACTTC | CAWMEGGYEQYF | TRBD2 | . | TRBJ2-7 | TRBV30
TGCGCCAGCAGCCAATCTAGCGGGGGGCTGCAAGAGACCCAGTACTTC | CASSQSSGGLQETQYF | TRBD2 | . | TRBJ2-5 | TRBV4-1
TGTGCCAGCAGCGGACAGGTAGGGTCGCTAAATGACAATGAGCAGTTCTTC | CASSGQVGSLNDNEQFF | . | . | TRBJ2-1 | TRBV9
TGTGCCAGCAGCCCCATTGGAGGGGCCACCTACAATGAGCAGTTCTTC | CASSPIGGATYNEQFF | . | . | TRBJ2-1 | TRBV7-6
TGTGCCAGTAACCCTTGGGCCAGGTCTCACTCTGGAAACACCATATATTTT | CASNPWARSHSGNTIYF | . | . | TRBJ1-3 | TRBV19
TGTGCCAGCAGTGGGAGACTAGCGGGGGCCGGGGAGCTGTTTTTT | CASSGRLAGAGELFF | TRBD2 | . | TRBJ2-2 | TRBV2
TGTGCCAGCAGCCTGCTAGCGGGAGGGGTGTCAGAGCAGTTCTTC | CASSLLAGGVSEQFF | TRBD2 | . | TRBJ2-1 | TRBV7-3